Presented here are 32 T cell receptor beta chains from one specimen sequenced in a study of cytomegalovirus exposure and HLA in healthy donors. PCR primers comprised 60 Vbeta and 13 Jbeta primers. Clones were sequenced by immunoSEQ multiplex PCR, and TCRdb holds only the in-frame ones, with some missing. The profile shows about 130,000 clones, roughly 88% of them singletons. Sequencing input: PBMCs. Source of these receptors: a boy aged 5-17 years in good health and CMV-seronegative.

The chain links TRBV9 to TRBJ1-2; D remains ambiguous. Germline V gene sequence: CDR1 SGDLS, CDR2 YYNGEE. This CDR3 contains 13 residues. V was cut by 4 bases and J by 0 bases, with 7 bases left in between. The CDR3 region has the DNA TGTGCCAGCAGCCCCCCCTCTAACTATGGCTACACCTTC. Its translation is CASSPPSNYGYTF.

This clone has a single count. V gene TRBV10-2 combines with J gene TRBJ2-7; TRBD2 matches at 8 bases. Germline V CDR1 and CDR2: WSHSY, SAAADI. This CDR3 comprises 13 residues. V shed 8 bases and J 4 bases; nucleotides not matched to a gene: 7. The CDR3 protein is CASGSGVGYEQYF. The DNA for the CDR3 is TGCGCCAGCGGTAGCGGGGTCGGGTACGAGCAGTACTTC.

The rearrangement joins TRBV2 to TRBJ1-5; 7 bases line up with TRBD1. The CDR3 is made up of 16 amino acids. V lost 6 bases and J lost 2; bases outside the gene matches: 10. Per germline, CDR1 SNHLY and CDR2 FYNNEI. The CDR3 loop reads CASRPTGNRGNQPQHF. CDR3 nucleotides: TGTGCCAGCAGGCCGACAGGGAACAGGGGCAATCAGCCCCAGCATTTT.

This clone came up a few times. The rearrangement links TRBV9 to TRBJ1-2, with 7 nucleotides matching TRBD1. V lost 1 base to trimming and J lost 7 bases; unmatched junction nucleotides: 4. This CDR3 is built from 13 residues. In germline, CDR1 is SGDLS, CDR2 YYNGEE. Here the CDR3 DNA reads TGTGCCAGCAGCGTACTGTCAGGGGGTGGCTACACCTTC. As protein: CASSVLSGGGYTF.

Only one count was recorded for this clone. The chain has TRBV7-3 and TRBJ1-1; TRBD1 is a possible D gene (5 bases). This CDR3 region has 13 residues. Germline V CDR1 and CDR2: SGHTA, FQGTGA. Trimming cost V 2 bases and J 1 base, with 5 bases left between them. CDR3 region: CASSLDRNTEAFF. CDR3 coding DNA: TGTGCCAGCAGCTTAGACAGGAACACTGAAGCTTTCTTT.

The J gene is TRBJ2-1, the V gene TRBV6-6; TRBD2 might be the D (7 bases). Germline V gives CDR1 MNHNY, CDR2 SVGAGI (reference sequence). This CDR3 comprises 15 residues. Deletions cut 2 bases from V and 8 bases from J, with 16 bases between. The CDR3 DNA is TGTGCCAGCAGTTACCAGCCGGGGGGCATGGATGAGCAGTTCTTC. Protein sequence: CASSYQPGGMDEQFF.

The J gene is TRBJ2-1, the V gene TRBV6-6; a possible D gene is TRBD2 (6 bases). V was trimmed by 7 bases and J by 4 bases, leaving 14 bases between them. There are 14 residues in the CDR3. CDR1 is MNHNY and CDR2 is SVGAGI in the germline V gene (reference sequence). The CDR3 sequence: CASIGLAPYNEQFF. The CDR3 DNA is TGTGCCAGCATCGGGCTAGCGCCATACAATGAGCAGTTCTTC.

The chain couples TRBV4-2 to TRBJ1-2; 9 bases are shared with TRBD1. The trim removed 1 base at V and 6 bases at J, leaving 24 bases unmatched. This CDR3 spans 21 amino acids. Germline-derived CDR1 and CDR2 are LGHNA and YNFKEQ. CDR3 protein: CASSQGTLQGASPAQGDGYTF. CDR3 in DNA: TGTGCCAGCAGCCAAGGGACCTTACAGGGGGCGTCCCCGGCTCAAGGGGATGGCTACACCTTC.

The chain joins TRBV4-1 to TRBJ1-5; 11 nucleotides align to TRBD1. CDR1 and CDR2 from the germline V gene are MGHRA and YSYEKL. The CDR3 runs to 18 residues. V gave up 0 bases and J gave up 0 bases; unmatched junction bases: 4. The CDR3 sequence: CASSQDGTGGLSNQPQHF. The CDR3 DNA follows: TGCGCCAGCAGCCAAGATGGGACAGGGGGACTTAGCAATCAGCCCCAGCATTTT.

J is TRBJ1-2 and V is TRBV4-1, with 10 bases that match TRBD1. V lost 2 bases and J lost 1; bases outside the gene matches: 4. The CDR3 is made up of 16 amino acids. CDR1 MGHRA and CDR2 YSYEKL come from the germline V gene. CDR3 residues: CASSQKDRGHNYGYTF. The CDR3 DNA reads as TGCGCCAGCAGCCAAAAAGACAGGGGGCATAACTATGGCTACACCTTC.

The rearrangement links TRBV9 to TRBJ2-7, with D perhaps TRBD2 (6 bases). The CDR3 is 15 amino acids. Germline CDR1 is SGDLS and CDR2 is YYNGEE. Trimming stripped 1 base from V and 2 bases from J, with 13 bases between. This CDR3 is CASSVSGLTPYEQYF. In DNA form, the CDR3 reads TGTGCCAGCAGCGTATCGGGACTTACTCCCTACGAGCAGTACTTC.

This clone was observed once. This chain joins TRBV27 and TRBJ1-5; no reliable D call. Trimming removed 6 bases from V and 10 bases from J, with 22 bases in between. The length of the CDR3 is 15 residues. Germline-derived CDR1 and CDR2 are MNHEY and SMNVEV (reference sequence). Written as DNA, the CDR3 is TGTGCCAGCAGCCTCCACGTGGGCAGCTTCCTCCCCCAGCATTTT. As protein: CASSLHVGSFLPQHF.

The table lists this clone with a few counts. The chain employs TRBV19 and TRBJ2-5, with TRBD2 as a possible D gene (6 bases). CDR1 and CDR2 from the germline V gene are LNHDA and SQIVND (reference sequence). With 6 bases removed from V and 5 bases from J, the gap between germline ends came to 19 bases. The CDR3 contains 15 residues. The CDR3 sequence is CASRDRGAGAETQYF. DNA for the CDR3: TGTGCCAGTAGGGATCGCGGGGCAGGTGCCGAGACCCAGTACTTC. Full variable domain (rest looked up from reference TRBV19 and TRBJ2-5): DGGITQSPKYLFRKEGQNVTLSCEQNLNHDAMYWYRQDPGQGLRLIYYSQIVNDFQKGDIAEGYSVSREKKESFPLTVTSAQKNPTAFYLCASRDRGAGAETQYFGPGTRLLVL.

This clone was recorded only once. This chain connects TRBV7-6 to TRBJ1-5, with D possibly matching TRBD1 (5 bases). This CDR3 has 14 amino acids. The germline V and J ends were trimmed by 5 bases and 6 bases, with 14 bases remaining between them. Germline values: CDR1 SGHVS, CDR2 FNYEAQ. For the CDR3, the DNA is TGTGCCAGCAGCGGCAGGGCCGCCGGTCAGCCCCAGCATTTT. Translation: CASSGRAAGQPQHF.

This clone was observed many times. This rearrangement joins TRBV7-3 to TRBJ1-1; D is undetermined. With 5 bases removed from V and 7 bases from J, the gap between germline ends came to 11 bases. The length of the CDR3 is 12 residues. Germline loops: CDR1 SGHTA, CDR2 FQGTGA. The CDR3 sequence is CASSPNSGEAFF. CDR3 sequence (DNA): TGTGCCAGCAGCCCCAATTCCGGTGAAGCTTTCTTT.

V usage is TRBV2 and J usage is TRBJ2-1, with TRBD2 matching 9 bases. The V and J ends lost 5 bases and 8 bases, in that order; junction bases with no gene match: 7. CDR3 length equals 14 residues. Looked up from germline, CDR1 is SNHLY and CDR2 is FYNNEI. This CDR3 is CASSRGRAADEQFF. The CDR3 nucleotides are TGTGCCAGCAGTCGCGGGAGGGCCGCGGATGAGCAGTTCTTC. Combining the CDR3 with reference TRBV2 and TRBJ2-1 gives the whole variable domain EPEVTQTPSHQVTQMGQEVILRCVPISNHLYFYWYRQILGQKVEFLVSFYNNEISEKSEIFDDQFSVERPDGSNFTLKIRSTKLEDSAMYFCASSRGRAADEQFFGPGTRLTVL.

This chain joins TRBV12-5 and TRBJ2-7; tentatively, D is TRBD2 (6 bases). The CDR3 is made up of 16 amino acids. Trimming shortened V by 1 base and J by 0 bases, and 13 bases separated the two germline ends. Germline CDR1 is LGHNT and CDR2 is FRNRAP. In nucleotides, the CDR3 is TGTGCTAGTGGTTTGGAGGGACTCGCCAGCTCCTACGAGCAGTACTTC. This encodes CASGLEGLASSYEQYF. The full variable domain, with the rest looked up from reference TRBV12-5 and TRBJ2-7, is DARVTQTPRHKVTEMGQEVTMRCQPILGHNTVFWYRQTMMQGLELLAYFRNRAPLDDSGMPKDRFSAEMPDATLATLKIQPSEPRDSAVYFCASGLEGLASSYEQYFGPGTRLTVT.

This clone turned up a few times. This chain connects TRBV5-6 to TRBJ2-2; the match to TRBD2 covers 7 bases. V lost 4 bases and J lost 4; bases outside the gene matches: 7. The CDR3 has 15 residues. The germline V gene has CDR1 SGHDT and CDR2 YYEEEE. The CDR3 here is CASSKRTSLTGELFF. Here the CDR3 DNA reads TGTGCCAGCAGCAAGCGGACTAGTCTCACCGGGGAGCTGTTTTTT.

The chain is built from TRBV19 and TRBJ2-1, with 14 positions matching TRBD2. The germline V gene encodes CDR1 LNHDA and CDR2 SQIVND (reference sequence). After removal of 5 bases from V and 12 bases from J, the junction contained 6 bases not matched to a gene. This CDR3 region has 14 residues. The CDR3 protein is CASSSGGLAGGQFF. CDR3 nucleotide sequence: TGTGCCAGTAGTTCTGGTGGACTAGCGGGGGGGCAGTTCTTC.

The chain has TRBV19 and TRBJ2-3; TRBD1 matches 9 bases. Per germline, CDR1 LNHDA and CDR2 SQIVND (reference sequence). V dropped 4 bases and J dropped 4; count of bases not matched to a gene: 6. The CDR3 covers 15 residues. This CDR3 is CASSTKTGGADTQYF. Written as DNA, the CDR3 is TGTGCCAGTAGTACGAAGACAGGGGGGGCAGATACGCAGTATTTT.

The V and J genes are TRBV19 and TRBJ2-7; 9 bases are a match to TRBD1. Germline V gives CDR1 LNHDA, CDR2 SQIVND (reference sequence). V lost 4 bases to trimming and J lost 3 bases; unmatched junction nucleotides: 7. The CDR3 runs to 15 residues. CDR3 protein: CASSTPGQGGYEQYF. Here the CDR3 DNA reads TGTGCCAGTAGTACCCCGGGACAGGGCGGCTACGAGCAGTACTTC.

V and J are TRBV7-9 and TRBJ1-1; possibly TRBD1 for D (6 bases). Germline V gene lookup returns CDR1 SEHNR and CDR2 FQNEAQ (reference sequence). CDR3 length equals 12 residues. V lost 5 bases, J lost 10 bases, and 14 bases lay in between. CDR3: CASSLGTSRAFF. The DNA of the CDR3 is TGTGCCAGCAGCCTAGGGACATCCCGAGCTTTCTTT.

The J gene is TRBJ2-7, the V gene TRBV19, with 8 bases matching TRBD2. There are 15 residues in the CDR3. Germline values: CDR1 LNHDA, CDR2 SQIVND (reference sequence). J lost 5 bases, V lost 6 bases, and 12 bases had no gene match. Here the CDR3 reads CASSTYGGRNNEQYF. The DNA for the CDR3 is TGTGCCAGTAGCACGTACGGCGGGAGGAACAACGAGCAGTACTTC.

This chain uses TRBV6-1 with TRBJ2-1; tentative D call: TRBD2 (6 bases). Germline V CDR1 and CDR2: MNHNS, SASEGT. CDR3 size: 13 residues. V lost 10 bases and J 11 bases, leaving 21 bases between the germline ends. The chain's CDR3 is CATTVAASPQQFF. The CDR3, as DNA: TGTGCCACGACCGTAGCGGCCTCGCCCCAGCAGTTCTTC.

The gene calls are TRBV18 and TRBJ1-2, with TRBD1 as a possible D gene (6 bases). Germline V gives CDR1 KGHSH, CDR2 LQKENI. The CDR3 is 13 residues long. The V gene lost 4 bases and the J gene lost 6 bases, with 12 bases spanning the gap. CDR3 nucleotide sequence: TGTGCCAGCTCACAAACTGGGACAAATGGCTACACCTTC. Its translation is CASSQTGTNGYTF.

The rearrangement uses TRBV30 and TRBJ1-1; maybe TRBD1 (5 bases). V was cut by 8 bases and J by 4 bases, with 14 bases left in between. Germline V gene sequence: CDR1 GTSNPN, CDR2 SVGIG (reference sequence). CDR3 length: 12 amino acids. This CDR3 is CAGGRGGTEAFF. For the CDR3, the DNA is TGTGCCGGGGGACGGGGGGGCACTGAAGCTTTCTTT.

The rearrangement links TRBV27 to TRBJ1-5; D not resolved. The CDR3 is made up of 15 amino acids. Trimming shortened V by 3 bases and J by 0 bases, and 9 bases separated the two germline ends. Looked up from germline, CDR1 is MNHEY and CDR2 is SMNVEV (reference sequence). The CDR3 sequence is CASSFGGNSNQPQHF. Here the CDR3 DNA reads TGTGCCAGCAGTTTCGGAGGAAATAGCAATCAGCCCCAGCATTTT.

The gene calls are TRBV4-2 and TRBJ2-7; D is possibly TRBD1 (5 bases). Germline-derived CDR1 and CDR2 are LGHNA and YNFKEQ. This CDR3 contains 16 residues. V was shortened by 1 base and J by 0 bases, with 13 bases between the two germline ends. For the CDR3, the DNA is TGTGCCAGCAGCCAAGGAAGGACAAAAAACTCCTACGAGCAGTACTTC. This translates into CASSQGRTKNSYEQYF.

This chain connects TRBV19 to TRBJ2-1; TRBD2 matches 11 bases. From germline, CDR1 is LNHDA and CDR2 SQIVND (reference sequence). The CDR3 runs to 14 residues. Trimming cost V 5 bases and J 6 bases; bases outside gene matches: 3. The CDR3 loop is CASSLAGGLNEQFF. The CDR3 DNA follows: TGTGCCAGTAGTTTAGCGGGGGGGCTCAATGAGCAGTTCTTC.

This chain links TRBV19 with TRBJ2-1, with TRBD2 matching over 10 bases. CDR3 length: 17 amino acids. CDR1 is LNHDA and CDR2 is SQIVND in the germline V gene (reference sequence). V lost 1 base to trimming and J lost 1 base; unmatched junction nucleotides: 4. The CDR3 is CASSIAGLAESYNEQFF. CDR3 coding DNA: TGTGCCAGTAGTATAGCCGGACTAGCGGAATCCTACAATGAGCAGTTCTTC.

This chain uses TRBV5-6 with TRBJ2-3, with 8 bases identical to TRBD1. CDR3 size: 15 residues. The germline CDR1 and CDR2 sequences are SGHDT and YYEEEE. Trimming took 3 bases from V and 4 from J; bases not matched to a gene: 7. The CDR3 spells CASSYRQGRADTQYF. The CDR3 DNA sequence: TGTGCCAGCAGCTATAGACAGGGGCGCGCAGATACGCAGTATTTT.

With regard to this clone: This sample includes further DNA sequences coding for the same CDR3. This chain links TRBV5-1 with TRBJ2-2; D is undetermined. Germline values: CDR1 SGHRS, CDR2 YFSETQ. V lost 0 bases, J lost 1 base, and 4 bases lay in between. The CDR3 is 14 residues long. CDR3 region: CASSLGQNTGELFF. Here the CDR3 DNA reads TGCGCCAGCAGCTTGGGACAGAACACCGGGGAGCTGTTTTTT.